The next 25 T cell receptor beta chains were all read from a single sample in a study of cytomegalovirus exposure and HLA in healthy donors. The PCR was carried out with 60 Vbeta primers and 13 Jbeta primers. Profiled with immunoSEQ multiplex PCR; TCRdb holds only in-frame clones, not every one. In the table there are approximately 150,000 clones, around three quarters of which are singletons. Source material: PBMCs. The receptors derive from a young woman in good health and CMV-seronegative.

V usage is TRBV2 and J usage is TRBJ2-7, with D maybe TRBD1 (6 bases). Germline CDR1 is SNHLY and CDR2 is FYNNEI. The V end was cut by 4 bases, the J end by 5 bases, with 15 bases between. There are 14 residues in the CDR3. The CDR3 coding sequence is TGTGCCAGCAGTGTGAAACAGGGTAACCACGAGCAGTACTTC. Amino acids: CASSVKQGNHEQYF.

This clone was counted a few times. The chain is built from TRBV10-1 and TRBJ1-1; no clear D gene. Germline V gene lookup returns CDR1 WNHNN and CDR2 SYGVQD (reference sequence). The length of the CDR3 is 9 residues. The CDR3 bases are TGCGTGACGGAGACTGAAGCTTTCTTT. Protein product: CVTETEAFF.

V usage is TRBV7-2 and J usage is TRBJ2-7, with D possibly TRBD2 on 5 matching bases. The CDR3 has 15 residues. V was pared by 1 base and J by 2 bases, with 12 bases between. The germline V gene encodes CDR1 SGHTA and CDR2 FQGNSA. CDR3 region: CASSLDRLPTYEQYF. The DNA of the CDR3 is TGTGCCAGCAGCTTAGATAGACTACCAACCTACGAGCAGTACTTC.

The V and J genes are TRBV12-2 and TRBJ2-3; TRBD2, as called in the table, went unchecked against the DNA. TRBV12-2 is a pseudogene locus. The length of the CDR3 is 13 residues. CDR3 bases: TGTGCAAGTCGCTTAGGCGGCACAGATACGCAGTATTTT. Translation gives CASRLGGTDTQYF.

V and J are TRBV30 and TRBJ1-1; D is perhaps TRBD1 (6 bases). V was pared by 1 base and J by 3 bases, with 9 bases between. The CDR3 spans 13 residues. Germline assignment: CDR1 GTSNPN and CDR2 SVGIG (reference sequence). The DNA of the CDR3 is TGTGCCTGGAGTGACAGGGCCTACACTGAAGCTTTCTTT. Protein product: CAWSDRAYTEAFF.

CDR3 residues: CASSRLLFRTGELDEQYF. Here the CDR3 DNA reads TGTGCCAGCAGCCGTCTGTTATTTAGGACAGGGGAACTCGACGAGCAGTACTTC. J is TRBJ2-7 and V is TRBV27; TRBD1 matches 9 bases. Germline V gene data show CDR1 as MNHEY and CDR2 as SMNVEV (reference sequence). V lost 6 bases and J lost 5; bases outside the gene matches: 20. This CDR3 has 18 residues.

The chain links TRBV6-5 to TRBJ1-4; 8 positions agree with TRBD1. The CDR3 is 14 residues long. With V trimmed by 4 bases and J by 6 bases, 4 bases remained unmatched. Germline V CDR1 and CDR2: MNHEY, SVGAGI. The CDR3 DNA is TGTGCCAGCAGTTCGACAGGGGAGGATGAAAAACTGTTTTTT. Protein: CASSSTGEDEKLFF.

The V and J genes are TRBV5-1 and TRBJ1-1; a possible D gene is TRBD1 (6 bases). Germline CDR1 SGHRS, CDR2 YFSETQ. With 0 bases removed from V and 2 bases from J, the gap between germline ends came to 14 bases. The CDR3 spans 16 residues. The CDR3 region has the DNA TGCGCCAGCAGCTTGGATCCTTCAGGGGTTAACACTGAAGCTTTCTTT. Encoded protein: CASSLDPSGVNTEAFF.

This chain links TRBV6-5 with TRBJ1-5; D might be TRBD1 (6 bases). CDR1 and CDR2 (germline): MNHEY, SVGAGI. The CDR3 is 14 residues long. The ends were cut back, 6 bases at V and 2 bases at J, with 11 bases in the middle. This chain's CDR3 is CASSNRAGNQPQHF. CDR3 nucleotides: TGTGCCAGCAGCAACAGGGCTGGCAATCAGCCCCAGCATTTT.

The CDR3 nucleotides read TGTGCCAGCAGCTTAAGGGCTAGCCATGAGCAGTTCTTC. Its protein is CASSLRASHEQFF. The chain uses TRBV7-3 and TRBJ2-1, with TRBD2 as a possible D gene (5 bases). Trimming shortened V by 1 base and J by 8 bases, and 9 bases separated the two germline ends. Germline V gene lookup returns CDR1 SGHTA and CDR2 FQGTGA. The CDR3 has 13 residues.

The CDR3 DNA reads as TGTGCCAGCACCAAGGGGGCTAGCAGGGAGCAGTACTTC. It codes for CASTKGASREQYF. The chain couples TRBV11-2 to TRBJ2-7; TRBD1 matches at 7 bases. In germline, CDR1 is SGHAT, CDR2 FQNNGV. The length of the CDR3 is 13 residues. Losses at the gene ends were 7 bases for V and 7 bases for J; bases not matched to a gene: 10.

This clone was seen only a few times. The chain combines TRBV7-9 with TRBJ1-1; D possibly corresponds to TRBD1 (6 bases). The CDR3 contains 14 residues. V was shortened by 3 bases and J by 5 bases, with 13 bases between the two germline ends. Germline CDR1 and CDR2: SEHNR and FQNEAQ (reference sequence). The CDR3 spells CASSFGQPRTEAFF. The CDR3, as DNA: TGTGCCAGCAGCTTTGGACAGCCTAGGACTGAAGCTTTCTTT. Combining the CDR3 with reference TRBV7-9 and TRBJ1-1 gives the whole variable domain DTGVSQNPRHKITKRGQNVTFRCDPISEHNRLYWYRQTLGQGPEFLTYFQNEAQLEKSRLLSDRFSAERPKGSFSTLEIQRTEQGDSAMYLCASSFGQPRTEAFFGQGTRLTVV.

The chain is built from TRBV30 and TRBJ1-1, with D tentatively TRBD1 (5 bases). With 5 bases removed from V and 0 bases from J, the gap between germline ends came to 10 bases. The CDR3 spans 13 residues. Germline V gives CDR1 GTSNPN, CDR2 SVGIG (reference sequence). The CDR3 DNA reads as TGTGCCTGGCGGCAGGGCCTGAACACTGAAGCTTTCTTT. Translation: CAWRQGLNTEAFF.

This clone was seen only a few times. J is TRBJ2-7 and V is TRBV27; D remains ambiguous. CDR1 is MNHEY, CDR2 SMNVEV, per germline (reference sequence). The CDR3 consists of 14 residues. V was pared by 6 bases and J by 0 bases, with 12 bases between. In DNA, the CDR3 is TGTGCCAGCAGCCTCATACCGAGCTCCTACGAGCAGTACTTC. This codes for CASSLIPSSYEQYF.

V gene TRBV28 combines with J gene TRBJ1-4; TRBD1 agrees at 8 bases. The CDR3 has 16 residues. Per germline, CDR1 MDHEN and CDR2 SYDVKM. V shed 2 bases and J 8 bases; nucleotides not matched to a gene: 10. For the CDR3, the DNA is TGTGCCAGCAGTTTAGTACCCGGACAGGGAAACGAAAAACTGTTTTTT. It encodes CASSLVPGQGNEKLFF. Full variable domain (outside the CDR3, taken from reference TRBV28 and TRBJ1-4): DVKVTQSSRYLVKRTGEKVFLECVQDMDHENMFWYRQDPGLGLRLIYFSYDVKMKEKGDIPEGYSVSREKKERFSLILESASTNQTSMYLCASSLVPGQGNEKLFFGSGTQLSVL.

V is TRBV7-2 and J is TRBJ1-2, with 9 bases lining up with TRBD1. CDR1 is SGHTA and CDR2 is FQGNSA in the germline V gene. The CDR3 contains 15 residues. J lost 4 bases, V lost 5 bases, and 8 bases had no gene match. The DNA of the CDR3 is TGTGCCAGCAGCCCGGACAGGGGCCGGGGCTATGGCTACACCTTC. It specifies CASSPDRGRGYGYTF.

This clone was seen more than once but under ten times. The chain is built from TRBV10-1 and TRBJ2-1, with a possible D match to TRBD2 (5 bases). The CDR3 loop spans 17 amino acids. Trimming took 0 bases from V and 1 from J, leaving 13 bases between them. Germline CDR1 reads WNHNN; CDR2 reads SYGVQD (reference sequence). The CDR3 DNA sequence: TGCGCCAGCAGTGAGTCGATGGCGGGTATATCCTACAATGAGCAGTTCTTC. Protein: CASSESMAGISYNEQFF.

The chain couples TRBV9 to TRBJ2-2, with TRBD1 matching over 10 bases. This CDR3 is 15 amino acids long. Germline CDR1 reads SGDLS; CDR2 reads YYNGEE. Trimming at V came to 4 bases and at J to 5 bases, leaving 5 bases not matched to a gene. The CDR3 sequence: CASSLRQGATGELFF. In DNA form, the CDR3 reads TGTGCCAGCAGCTTACGACAGGGGGCGACCGGGGAGCTGTTTTTT. Full variable domain (outside the CDR3, taken from reference TRBV9 and TRBJ2-2): DSGVTQTPKHLITATGQRVTLRCSPRSGDLSVYWYQQSLDQGLQFLIQYYNGEERAKGNILERFSAQQFPDLHSELNLSSLELGDSALYFCASSLRQGATGELFFGEGSRLTVL.

The rearrangement links TRBV10-3 to TRBJ1-2; no clear D gene. V was trimmed by 0 bases and J by 6 bases, leaving 8 bases between them. The germline V gene has CDR1 ENHRY and CDR2 SYGVKD. The CDR3 spans 13 residues. CDR3: CAISESDTNGYTF. CDR3 nucleotide sequence: TGTGCCATCAGTGAGTCAGACACAAATGGCTACACCTTC.

This chain links TRBV4-2 with TRBJ2-5, with 8 positions matching TRBD2. This CDR3 spans 15 amino acids. CDR1 LGHNA and CDR2 YNFKEQ come from the germline V gene. The junction had 3 bases not matched to a gene; V was cut back by 1 base and J by 2 bases. CDR3 bases: TGTGCCAGCAGCCAAGCCGGGGGGGGGCAAGAGACCCAGTACTTC. Translation gives CASSQAGGGQETQYF.

This chain connects TRBV6-1 to TRBJ1-2; TRBD1 agrees at 9 bases. The V segment lost 3 bases and the J segment 7 bases; nucleotides outside the gene matches: 12. This CDR3 spans 16 amino acids. Germline CDR1 MNHNS, CDR2 SASEGT. The CDR3 DNA sequence: TGTGCCAGCAGTGACCTACCGGGACAGGGAAGTGGTGGCTACACCTTC. Amino acids: CASSDLPGQGSGGYTF.

The chain recombines TRBV29-1 with TRBJ1-1; 7 nucleotides line up with TRBD1. The CDR3 is 14 residues long. With 3 bases clipped from V and 7 bases from J, the junction kept 11 bases outside the gene matches. CDR1 is SQVTM and CDR2 is ANQGSEA in the germline V gene. The DNA for the CDR3 is TGCAGCGTTGACTCGGGACAGAGGGCGGGTGAAGCTTTCTTT. As protein: CSVDSGQRAGEAFF.

This clone came up a few times. The chain is built from TRBV4-1 and TRBJ2-3, with TRBD2 matching 10 bases. CDR3 length: 17 residues. Germline CDR1 and CDR2: MGHRA and YSYEKL. V was pared by 1 base and J by 4 bases, with 8 bases of the junction left unmatched. As DNA, the CDR3 is TGCGCCAGCAGCCAAGGCGCTTACCTAGCGGGGGCAGATACGCAGTATTTT. Amino acid sequence: CASSQGAYLAGADTQYF.

The chain recombines TRBV7-9 with TRBJ1-3, with 7 bases lining up with TRBD1. This CDR3 contains 14 residues. The junction had 8 bases not matched to a gene; V was cut back by 5 bases and J by 7 bases. Germline CDR1 and CDR2: SEHNR and FQNEAQ (reference sequence). The CDR3 DNA follows: TGTGCCAGCAGCCAGACAGGGTTGGGGAACACCATATATTTT. It codes for CASSQTGLGNTIYF.

This chain uses TRBV27 with TRBJ2-1; D unresolved. V was pared by 3 bases and J by 9 bases, with 15 bases between. This CDR3 is built from 14 residues. Germline assignment: CDR1 MNHEY and CDR2 SMNVEV (reference sequence). CDR3 region: CASSFGVSVSEQFF. The CDR3 bases are TGTGCCAGCAGTTTTGGAGTATCGGTCAGTGAGCAGTTCTTC.